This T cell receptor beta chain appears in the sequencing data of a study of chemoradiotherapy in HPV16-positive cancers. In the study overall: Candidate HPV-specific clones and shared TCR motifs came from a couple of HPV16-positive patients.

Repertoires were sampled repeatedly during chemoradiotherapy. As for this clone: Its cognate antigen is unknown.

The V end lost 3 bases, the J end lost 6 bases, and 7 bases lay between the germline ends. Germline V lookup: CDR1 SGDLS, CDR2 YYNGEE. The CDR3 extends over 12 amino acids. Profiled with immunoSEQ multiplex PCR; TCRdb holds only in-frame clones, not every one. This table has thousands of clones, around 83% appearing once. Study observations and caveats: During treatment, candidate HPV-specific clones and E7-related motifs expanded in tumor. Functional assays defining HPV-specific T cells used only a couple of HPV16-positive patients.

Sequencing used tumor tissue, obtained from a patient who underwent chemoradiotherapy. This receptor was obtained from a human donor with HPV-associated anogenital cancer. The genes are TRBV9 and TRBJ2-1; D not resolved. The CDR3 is CASSAFSNEQFF. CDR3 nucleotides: TGTGCCAGCAGCGCTTTCTCCAATGAGCAGTTCTTC.